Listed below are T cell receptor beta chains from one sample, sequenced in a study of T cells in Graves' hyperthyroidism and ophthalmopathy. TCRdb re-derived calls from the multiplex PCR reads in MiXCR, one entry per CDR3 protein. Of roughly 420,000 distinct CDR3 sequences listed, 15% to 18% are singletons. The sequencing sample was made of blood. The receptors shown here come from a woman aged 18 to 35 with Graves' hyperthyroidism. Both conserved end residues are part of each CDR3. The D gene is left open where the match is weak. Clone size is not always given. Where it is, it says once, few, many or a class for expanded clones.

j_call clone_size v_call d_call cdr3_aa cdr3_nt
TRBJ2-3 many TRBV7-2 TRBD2 CASSNRLAGDTDTQYF TGTGCCAGCAGCAACCGACTAGCGGGGGACACAGATACGCAGTATTTT
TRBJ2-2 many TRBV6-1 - CASSDVIQGTGELFF TGTGCCAGCAGTGACGTAATACAGGGAACCGGGGAGCTGTTTTTT
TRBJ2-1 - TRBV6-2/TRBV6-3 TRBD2 CASSSLRRGGNEQFF TGTGCCAGCAGTTCTCTACGGCGGGGGGGGAATGAGCAGTTCTTC
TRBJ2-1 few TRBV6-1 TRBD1 CASRGQGVNEQFF TGTGCCAGCAGAGGACAGGGGGTTAATGAGCAGTTCTTC
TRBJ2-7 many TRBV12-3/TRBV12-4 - CASSLGSHSSYEQYF TGTGCCAGCAGTTTAGGAAGCCACAGCTCCTACGAGCAGTACTTC
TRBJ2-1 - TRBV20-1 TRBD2 CSARALGGWVNEQLF TGCAGTGCTAGAGCCCTGGGGGGGTGGGTCAATGAGCAGCTCTTC
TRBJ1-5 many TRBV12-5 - CASGYLPRGSNQPQHF TGTGCTAGTGGTTATTTGCCCAGGGGAAGCAATCAGCCCCAGCATTTT
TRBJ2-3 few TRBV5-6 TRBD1 CASSRTGDRGRDTQYF TGTGCCAGCAGCAGGACGGGGGACAGGGGGAGAGATACGCAGTATTTT
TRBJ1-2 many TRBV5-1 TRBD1 CASSPTVQGALSGYTF TGCGCCAGCAGCCCTACCGTTCAGGGGGCTTTGAGTGGCTACACCTTC
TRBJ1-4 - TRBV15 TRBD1 CATSRDKGQNEKLFF TGTGCCACCAGCAGAGATAAGGGACAGAATGAAAAACTGTTTTTT
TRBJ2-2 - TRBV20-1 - CSARDGRAITGELFF TGCAGTGCTAGAGATGGGCGAGCAATCACCGGGGAGCTGTTTTTT
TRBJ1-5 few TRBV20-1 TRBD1 CSARDETGLGNQPQHF TGCAGTGCTAGAGATGAGACAGGGTTGGGCAATCAGCCCCAGCATTTT
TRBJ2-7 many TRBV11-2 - CASSRLANEQYF TGTGCCAGCAGCCGATTAGCGAACGAGCAGTACTTC
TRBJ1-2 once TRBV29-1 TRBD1 CSVGTGGYGYTF TGCAGCGTTGGGACAGGGGGCTATGGCTACACCTTC
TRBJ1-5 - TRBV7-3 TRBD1 CASSPRDRPLGPQHF TGTGCCAGCAGCCCGAGGGACAGGCCATTAGGGCCCCAGCATTTT
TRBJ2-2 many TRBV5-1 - CASGESTGELFF TGCGCCAGCGGCGAAAGTACCGGGGAGCTGTTTTTT
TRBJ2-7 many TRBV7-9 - CASSLGGQEQYF TGTGCCAGCAGCTTAGGGGGGCAAGAGCAGTACTTC
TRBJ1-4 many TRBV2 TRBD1 CASNPGGSTNEKLFF TGTGCCAGCAACCCAGGGGGATCAACTAATGAAAAACTGTTTTTT
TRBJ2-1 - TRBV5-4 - CASSLSTYNGDEQFF TGTGCCAGCAGCTTGTCAACCTACAATGGGGACGAGCAGTTCTTC
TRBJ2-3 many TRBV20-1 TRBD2 CSATSGGAHGAQYF TGCAGTGCTACTAGCGGGGGGGCCCATGGTGCGCAGTATTTT
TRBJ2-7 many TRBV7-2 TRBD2 CASSNRGGEGEQYF TGTGCCAGCAGTAACCGCGGGGGGGAGGGCGAGCAGTACTTC
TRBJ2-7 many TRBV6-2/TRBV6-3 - CATERWRGSYEQYF TGTGCCACCGAGAGGTGGCGGGGCTCCTACGAGCAGTACTTC
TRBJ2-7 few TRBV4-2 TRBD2 CASSPRTSGGFAAYEQYF TGTGCCAGCAGCCCTCGGACTAGCGGGGGTTTCGCTGCCTACGAGCAGTACTTC
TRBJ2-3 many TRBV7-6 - CASSSSRSEYTDTQYF TGTGCCAGCAGCTCCAGCAGGAGCGAATACACAGATACGCAGTATTTT
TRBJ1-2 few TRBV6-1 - CASTKRSLYGYTF TGTGCCAGCACCAAAAGGTCCCTCTATGGCTACACCTTC
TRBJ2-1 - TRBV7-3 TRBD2 CASSSSGGAGDEQFF TGTGCCAGCAGCTCTAGCGGGGGGGCGGGGGATGAGCAGTTCTTC
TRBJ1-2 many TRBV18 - CASSPRRTQSYGYTF TGTGCCAGCTCACCACGGCGGACACAATCCTATGGCTACACCTTC
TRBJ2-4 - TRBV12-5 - CASGQSGLAKNIQYF TGTGCTAGTGGTCAGAGCGGGCTAGCCAAAAACATTCAGTACTTC
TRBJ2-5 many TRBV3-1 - CASSLGGQQTQYF TGTGCCAGCAGCCTAGGGGGGCAGCAGACCCAGTACTTC
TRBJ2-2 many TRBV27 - CASSFSSGELFF TGTGCCAGCAGTTTCTCCTCGGGGGAGCTGTTTTTT
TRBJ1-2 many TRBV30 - CAWRTSGNYYGYTF TGTGCCTGGAGAACCAGCGGAAATTACTATGGCTACACCTTC
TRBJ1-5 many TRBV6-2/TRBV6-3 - CASIHGRDPIKTILNQPQHF TGTGCCAGCATCCACGGCCGGGACCCTATAAAAACCATCCTCAATCAGCCCCAGCATTTT
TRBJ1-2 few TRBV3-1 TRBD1 CASSLGGKGSGYTF TGTGCCAGCAGCTTAGGGGGCAAAGGAAGTGGCTACACCTTC
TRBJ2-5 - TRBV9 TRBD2 CASTTSGGSSETQYF TGTGCCAGCACCACTAGCGGGGGGTCTTCTGAGACCCAGTACTTC
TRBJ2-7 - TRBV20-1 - CSAMPGAYEQYF TGCAGTGCTATGCCCGGGGCTTACGAGCAGTACTTC